The 18 T cell receptor beta chains in this list originate from one sample, sequenced in a study of tumor and adjacent non-tumor tissue in lung cancer. The library came from three nested PCR rounds adapted from ARM-PCR protocols. One entry per CDR3 protein results from TCRdb running MiXCR on the multiplex PCR reads. The repertoire has more than 55,000 distinct CDR3 sequences, about 55% of them found once; the top ten carry less than 35%. RNA was extracted from bulk tissue without any cell sorting. More than 3 cm separated this lung sample from the edge of the tumor. The sequenced material came from distant non-tumor lung tissue. The receptor set was obtained from a man between 65 and 79 years old with non-small cell lung cancer.

This clonotype was found a few times. The chain joins TRBV12-3 or TRBV12-4 to TRBJ1-5, with TRBD1 matching over 7 bases. This CDR3 comprises 14 residues. V was pared by 6 bases and J by 2 bases, with 4 bases of the junction left unmatched. CDR3: CASSPGTGNQPQHF. DNA of the CDR3: TGTGCCAGCAGCCCCGGGACAGGCAATCAGCCCCAGCATTTT.

Notes on this clonotype: This may arise from a read error, as a much more abundant clone is one base away. The V and J genes are TRBV6-6 and TRBJ1-2; possible D gene TRBD1, 5 bases. This CDR3 region has 15 residues. The germline V gene has CDR1 MNHNY and CDR2 SVGAGI (reference sequence). CDR3 in amino acids: CACRTTAGTDYGYTF. The CDR3 nucleotides read TGTGCCTGCAGAACCACAGCGGGGACTGACTATGGCTACACCTTC.

This clonotype was picked up many times. The rearrangement joins TRBV20-1 to TRBJ2-7; 12 bases align to TRBD1. The CDR3 loop spans 14 amino acids. Trimming took 6 bases from V and 4 from J; bases not matched to a gene: 7. Germline CDR1 and CDR2: DFQATT and SNEGSKA (reference sequence). CDR3 in amino acids: CSAPGQGAWYEQYF. The CDR3 nucleotides are TGCAGTGCCCCGGGACAGGGGGCTTGGTACGAGCAGTACTTC.

The gene calls are TRBV5-1 and TRBJ1-2; a weak D match, TRBD1 (6 bases). V was cut by 4 bases and J by 4 bases, with 17 bases left in between. Germline V gene lookup returns CDR1 SGHRS and CDR2 YFSETQ. The CDR3 is made up of 15 amino acids. The CDR3 spells CASSPGQRSTYGYTF. The CDR3 DNA sequence: TGCGCCAGCAGCCCCGGACAGAGATCAACCTATGGCTACACCTTC.

Notes on this clonotype: Relative to the germline gene, one junction end is altered; a read error may explain this. The chain is built from TRBV6-5 and TRBJ1-3; perhaps TRBD1 as D (6 bases). From germline, CDR1 is MNHEY and CDR2 SVGAGI. CDR3 size: 14 residues. Here the CDR3 reads CASSIQGEWNTVYF. The CDR3 coding sequence is TGTGCCAGCAGTATACAGGGAGAATGGAACACCGTATATTTT.

On this clonotype: One end of the junction varies from germline; a read error may be responsible. This chain uses TRBV11-2 with TRBJ1-3; the D is unclear. CDR1 and CDR2 from the germline V gene are SGHAT and FQNNGV. This CDR3 spans 18 amino acids. CDR3 bases: TGTGCCGGCAGCTTAGCGGGAGGGAGAACGAAAGTCGGAAACACCATATATTTT. It is translated as CAGSLAGGRTKVGNTIYF.

A note on this clonotype: A read error may produce the germline difference seen at one junction end. J is TRBJ2-7 and V is TRBV7-8; no reliable D call. The CDR3 extends over 13 amino acids. Germline V lookup: CDR1 SGHVS, CDR2 FQNEAQ. The CDR3 coding sequence is TGTACCAGCAGCTTAGAAAACTACTACGAGCAGTACTTC. It is translated as CTSSLENYYEQYF.

The V call is TRBV10-3, the J call TRBJ2-4; TRBD1 matches at 9 bases. The germline V gene encodes CDR1 ENHRY and CDR2 SYGVKD. Losses at the gene ends were 8 bases for V and 6 bases for J; bases not matched to a gene: 14. The CDR3 covers 16 residues. CDR3 residues: CAIDASTGGTGNIQYF. For the CDR3, the DNA is TGTGCCATCGATGCATCCACAGGGGGCACGGGAAACATTCAGTACTTC.

This clonotype appeared a few times. A read error may be the cause here, since a much bigger clone is one base away. This chain connects TRBV10-2 to TRBJ2-2, with D perhaps TRBD1 (6 bases). The CDR3 length is 13 residues. Per germline, CDR1 WSHSY and CDR2 SAAADI. This CDR3 reads CASRDRNTGELVF. The CDR3 DNA follows: TGCGCCAGCCGAGACAGGAACACCGGGGAGCTGGTTTTT.

At least ten counts were recorded for this clonotype. The CDR3: CASSRRTGLSTDTQYF. DNA of the CDR3: TGTGCCAGCAGTCGCCGGACAGGACTTAGCACAGATACGCAGTATTTT. V is TRBV6-5 and J is TRBJ2-3; TRBD1 matches at 7 bases. CDR1 and CDR2 from the germline V gene are MNHEY and SVGAGI. The CDR3 has 16 residues. The V gene end was trimmed by 5 bases and the J gene end by 0 bases; junction bases not matched to a gene: 8.

This clonotype was recorded a few times. A read error may produce the germline difference seen at one junction end. The rearrangement joins TRBV20-1 to TRBJ1-1; D gene unclear. The CDR3 is made up of 13 amino acids. CDR1 and CDR2 from the germline V gene are DFQATT and SNEGSKA (reference sequence). CDR3 nucleotides: TGCAGTGCTCGACCGGGTGGAAACATTGAAGCTTTCTTT. It yields the protein CSARPGGNIEAFF.

This clonotype appeared a single time. The junction and the germline gene differ at one end; a read error may be behind it. The chain links TRBV28 to TRBJ2-7, with D possibly being TRBD2 (6 bases). The CDR3 is 14 residues long. CDR1 is MDHEN and CDR2 is SYDVKM in the germline V gene. The CDR3 DNA is TGTGCCAGCAGTTGGCCGGGAGAGGCCTACGAGCGGTACTTC. Amino acids: CASSWPGEAYERYF.

In this sample, this clonotype turned up many times. The J gene is TRBJ2-1, the V gene TRBV7-3; D possibly corresponds to TRBD1 (5 bases). CDR3 length: 12 amino acids. CDR1 and CDR2 from the germline V gene are SGHTA and FQGTGA. The V end was cut by 1 base, the J end by 9 bases, with 7 bases between. The CDR3: CASSLSRGEQFF. The CDR3 DNA reads as TGTGCCAGCAGCTTAAGTAGGGGTGAGCAGTTCTTC.

This clonotype was observed at least ten times. The junction and the germline gene differ at one end; a read error may be behind it. The J gene is TRBJ2-2, the V gene TRBV6-5, with TRBD1 identical over 7 bases. There are 13 residues in the CDR3. Looked up from germline, CDR1 is MNHEY and CDR2 is SVGAGI. CDR3 amino acids: CASLTGNNGELFF. The CDR3, as DNA: TGTGCCAGCTTGACAGGGAACAACGGGGAGCTGTTTTTT.

A word on this clonotype: A much more abundant neighbour one base away suggests this may be a read error. The chain has TRBV12-3 or TRBV12-4 and TRBJ1-1, with a tentative D call TRBD1 (6 bases). Trimming removed 7 bases at V and 9 bases at J, with 18 bases between. This CDR3 region has 13 residues. This CDR3 reads CASTMAGQTQAFF. Written as DNA, the CDR3 is TGTGCCAGCACAATGGCCGGACAGACTCAAGCTTTCTTT.

Turning to this clonotype: Just one base apart from a much larger clone, this may be a read error. V gene TRBV29-1 combines with J gene TRBJ2-7; 12 nucleotides line up with TRBD2. CDR3 size: 14 residues. Germline V gene sequence: CDR1 SQVTM, CDR2 ANQGSEA. The J segment lost 5 bases and the V segment lost 6 bases, leaving 8 bases of the junction unmatched. CDR3 sequence: CSVGGLAGPDEQYF. The CDR3 DNA follows: TGCAGCGTCGGCGGACTAGCGGGACCCGACGAGCAGTACTTC.

Comment on this clonotype: At one end, the junction sequence differs from germline, possibly due to a read error. The chain carries TRBV11-2 and TRBJ2-7, with 16 bases that match TRBD2. CDR1 and CDR2 from the germline V gene are SGHAT and FQNNGV. The CDR3 runs 17 residues. CDR3 amino acids: CASSPGTSGRANYERYF. CDR3 sequence (DNA): TGTGCCAGCAGCCCCGGGACTAGCGGGAGGGCCAACTACGAGCGGTACTTC.

This clonotype has just a few counts. At one of its ends the junction is not consistent with the germline gene, which may arise from a read error. CDR3 in amino acids: CASSLGRGQGTQYF. CDR3 sequence (DNA): TGCGCCAGCAGCCTCGGGCGGGGCCAGGGGACCCAGTACTTC. This chain connects TRBV11-2 to TRBJ2-5, with a weak D call TRBD2 (6 bases). The CDR3 runs 14 residues. The germline CDR1 and CDR2 sequences are SGHAT and FQNNGV.